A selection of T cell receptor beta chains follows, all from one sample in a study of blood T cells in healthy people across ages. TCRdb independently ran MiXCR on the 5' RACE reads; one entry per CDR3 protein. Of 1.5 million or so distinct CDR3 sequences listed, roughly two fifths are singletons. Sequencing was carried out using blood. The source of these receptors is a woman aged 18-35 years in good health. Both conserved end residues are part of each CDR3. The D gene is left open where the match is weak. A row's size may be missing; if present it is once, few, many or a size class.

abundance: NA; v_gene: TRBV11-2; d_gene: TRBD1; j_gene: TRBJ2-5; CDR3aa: CASSSFTDRGKTQYF; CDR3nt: TGTGCCAGCAGCTCCTTCACCGACAGGGGCAAGACCCAGTACTTC
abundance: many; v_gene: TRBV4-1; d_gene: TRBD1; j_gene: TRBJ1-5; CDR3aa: CASSQGPGQPSSAQHF; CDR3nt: TGCGCCAGCAGCCAAGGTCCGGGACAGCCATCTTCGGCCCAGCATTTT
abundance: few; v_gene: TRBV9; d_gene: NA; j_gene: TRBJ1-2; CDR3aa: CASSVAQQGRSGYTF; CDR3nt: TGTGCCAGCAGCGTAGCTCAGCAGGGACGGAGTGGCTACACCTTC
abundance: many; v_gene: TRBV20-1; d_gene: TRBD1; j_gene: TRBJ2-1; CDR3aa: CSATKDRVANEQFF; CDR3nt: TGCAGTGCTACTAAGGACAGGGTGGCCAATGAGCAGTTCTTC
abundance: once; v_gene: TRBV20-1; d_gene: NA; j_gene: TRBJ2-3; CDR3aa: CSSPGPSSTDTQYF; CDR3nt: TGCAGTTCCCCAGGCCCCAGTTCCACAGATACGCAGTATTTT
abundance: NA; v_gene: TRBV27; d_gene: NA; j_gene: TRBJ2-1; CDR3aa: CASSPLPGGSYNEQFF; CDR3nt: TGTGCCAGCAGTCCCCTCCCCGGGGGCTCCTACAATGAGCAGTTCTTC
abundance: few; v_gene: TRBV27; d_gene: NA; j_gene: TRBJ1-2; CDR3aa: CASAGPGGDSYGYTF; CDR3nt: TGTGCCAGCGCGGGCCCCGGGGGAGACAGCTATGGCTACACCTTC
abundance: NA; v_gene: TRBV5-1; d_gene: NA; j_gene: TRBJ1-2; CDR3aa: CASSLLLREGYGYTF; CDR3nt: TGCGCCAGCAGCTTGTTGCTACGGGAGGGTTATGGCTACACCTTC
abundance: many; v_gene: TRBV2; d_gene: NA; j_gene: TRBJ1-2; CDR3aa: CASSDRGGGYTF; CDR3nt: TGTGCCAGCAGTGATCGGGGCGGTGGCTACACCTTC
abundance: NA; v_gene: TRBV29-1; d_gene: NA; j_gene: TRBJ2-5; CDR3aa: CSVDTSNQETQYF; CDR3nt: TGCAGCGTGGATACTAGTAATCAAGAGACCCAGTACTTC
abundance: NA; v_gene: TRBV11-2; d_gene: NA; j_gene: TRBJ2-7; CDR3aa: CASSFPRGRGYF; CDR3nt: TGTGCCAGCAGCTTTCCCCGAGGCAGGGGGTACTTC
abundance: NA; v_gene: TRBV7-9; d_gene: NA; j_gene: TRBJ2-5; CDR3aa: CASSPDRTQYF; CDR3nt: TGTGCCAGCAGCCCGGATAGGACCCAGTACTTC
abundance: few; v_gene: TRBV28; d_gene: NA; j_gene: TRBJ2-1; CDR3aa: CASSLWGLRDSSYNEQFF; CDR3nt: TGTGCCAGCAGTTTATGGGGGCTTCGAGACAGCTCCTACAATGAGCAGTTCTTC
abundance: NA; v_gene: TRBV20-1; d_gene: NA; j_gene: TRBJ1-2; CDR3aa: CSARVPREFYGYTF; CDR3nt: TGCAGTGCTAGAGTTCCCAGGGAATTCTATGGCTACACCTTC
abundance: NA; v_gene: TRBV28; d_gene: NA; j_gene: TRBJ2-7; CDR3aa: CASSAQGREAYEQYF; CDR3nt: TGTGCCAGCAGTGCCCAGGGGAGGGAAGCCTACGAGCAGTACTTC
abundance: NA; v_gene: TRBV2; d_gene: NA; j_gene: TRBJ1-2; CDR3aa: CASRVREGNYGYTF; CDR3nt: TGTGCCAGCAGAGTCAGGGAGGGAAACTATGGCTACACCTTC
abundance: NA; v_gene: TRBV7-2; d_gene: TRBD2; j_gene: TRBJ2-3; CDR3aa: CASKEAASGRTQYF; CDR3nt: TGTGCCAGCAAAGAAGCCGCTAGCGGCCGTACGCAGTATTTT
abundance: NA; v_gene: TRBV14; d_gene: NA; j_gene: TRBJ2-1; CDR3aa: CASSPQGFGSMVHEQFF; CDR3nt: TGTGCCAGCAGCCCACAGGGTTTTGGGTCTATGGTCCATGAGCAGTTCTTC
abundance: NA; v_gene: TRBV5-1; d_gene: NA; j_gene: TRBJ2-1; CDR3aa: CASSQNLKSPNTYNEQFF; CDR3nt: TGCGCCAGCAGCCAAAACCTAAAGTCGCCGAATACCTACAATGAGCAGTTCTTC
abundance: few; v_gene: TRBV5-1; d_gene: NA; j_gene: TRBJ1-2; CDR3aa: CASSLDSRGYGYTF; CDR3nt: TGCGCCAGCAGCTTGGATAGCAGGGGCTATGGCTACACCTTC
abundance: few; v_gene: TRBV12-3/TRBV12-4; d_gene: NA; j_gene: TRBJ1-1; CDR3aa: CASSLFGTILNTEAFF; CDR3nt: TGTGCCAGCAGTTTATTTGGCACAATATTGAACACTGAAGCTTTCTTT
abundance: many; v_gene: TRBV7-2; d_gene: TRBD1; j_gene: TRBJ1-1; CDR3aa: CASSFSTRQGTEAFF; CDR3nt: TGTGCCAGCAGCTTTTCGACGCGACAGGGCACTGAAGCTTTCTTT
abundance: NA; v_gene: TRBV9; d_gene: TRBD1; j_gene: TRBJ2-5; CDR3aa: CASSEGTVETQYF; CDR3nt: TGTGCCAGCAGCGAAGGGACAGTAGAGACCCAGTACTTC
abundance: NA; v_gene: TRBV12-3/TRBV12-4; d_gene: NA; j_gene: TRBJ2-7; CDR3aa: CASLQRGNEQYF; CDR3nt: TGTGCCAGCCTACAGAGAGGCAATGAGCAGTACTTC
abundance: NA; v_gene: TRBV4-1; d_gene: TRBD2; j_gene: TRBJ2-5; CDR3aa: CASSQDPGTSEQETQYF; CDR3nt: TGCGCCAGCAGCCAAGATCCCGGGACTAGCGAACAAGAGACCCAGTACTTC
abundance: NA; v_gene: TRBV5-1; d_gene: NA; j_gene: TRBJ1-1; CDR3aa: CASSLGWGRGSGTEAFF; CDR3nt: TGCGCCAGCAGCCTGGGGTGGGGTAGGGGGTCTGGCACTGAAGCTTTCTTT
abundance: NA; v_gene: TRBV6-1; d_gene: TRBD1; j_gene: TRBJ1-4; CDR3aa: CASRGQVLNEKLFF; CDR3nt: TGTGCCAGCAGAGGACAGGTCTTAAATGAAAAACTGTTTTTT
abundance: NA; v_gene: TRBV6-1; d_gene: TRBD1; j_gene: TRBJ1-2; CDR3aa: CASTWDSRGYTF; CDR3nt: TGTGCCAGCACCTGGGACAGCCGGGGCTACACCTTC
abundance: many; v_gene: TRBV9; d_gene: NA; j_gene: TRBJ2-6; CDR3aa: CASSAFKQGSGANVLTF; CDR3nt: TGTGCCAGCAGCGCTTTTAAACAGGGCTCTGGGGCCAACGTCCTGACTTTC
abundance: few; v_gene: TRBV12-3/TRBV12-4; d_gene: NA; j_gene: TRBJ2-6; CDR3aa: CASSPDLSGANVLTF; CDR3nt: TGTGCCAGCAGCCCGGACCTCTCTGGGGCCAACGTCCTGACTTTC
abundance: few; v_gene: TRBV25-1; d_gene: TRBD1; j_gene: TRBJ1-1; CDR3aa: CASNPGQGRAFF; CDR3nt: TGTGCCAGCAACCCCGGACAGGGTAGGGCTTTCTTT